This TCR beta chain was retrieved from a study of preoperative IRX-2 immunotherapy in early breast cancer. Some clones are missing from TCRdb's copy, which holds only in-frame ones; the method was immunoSEQ multiplex PCR. In the table there are roughly 40,000 clones, 70% to 85% of which are singletons. Per the germline V gene, CDR1 is SQVTM and CDR2 is ANQGSEA. The CDR3 is 12 amino acids. V was shortened by 6 bases and J by 6 bases, with 11 bases between the two germline ends. Treatment defined: preoperative locoregional IRX-2 cytokine immunotherapy. This phase Ib study tested locoregional IRX-2 cytokine immunotherapy given before surgery.

The sequence was obtained from a human donor with breast cancer. Here the sequenced sample was tumor tissue, taken after IRX-2 immunotherapy. This chain links TRBV29-1 with TRBJ2-2; D ambiguous. The CDR3 protein is CSVETVPGELFF. DNA for the CDR3: TGCAGCGTCGAAACAGTGCCCGGGGAGCTGTTTTTT.